Included here is one TCR beta chain sequence, with context. This sample was included in a study of blood T cell repertoires in COVID-19. Study background: Spain, Italy and the United States supplied samples that represented acute and convalescent COVID-19. T cells, B-cell-depleted T cells, or PBMCs provided the cDNA or gDNA that served as material.

This CDR3 spans 14 amino acids. CDR1 is SNHLY and CDR2 is FYNNEI in the germline V gene. Trimming shortened V by 2 bases and J by 10 bases, and 14 bases separated the two germline ends. In the source study's methods: Nucleated cell counts were estimated from reference gene primer amplification. Assay used: immunoSEQ multiplex PCR; TCRdb lists only in-frame clones, some missing. V, J and clone size are taken as reported in that table, and D and trimming were inferred from the DNA itself. This sample has around 150,000 clones, with about four fifths found just once. The receptor comes from a man aged 55 to 70 with active or convalescent COVID-19. The chain recombines TRBV2 with TRBJ1-4; D is unclear. The sample taken for sequencing was peripheral blood. The CDR3: CASSEHSASGKLFF. CDR3 nucleotide sequence: TGTGCCAGCAGTGAACATTCGGCGTCGGGAAAACTGTTTTTT. Complete variable domain (other parts from reference TRBV2 and TRBJ1-4): EPEVTQTPSHQVTQMGQEVILRCVPISNHLYFYWYRQILGQKVEFLVSFYNNEISEKSEIFDDQFSVERPDGSNFTLKIRSTKLEDSAMYFCASSEHSASGKLFFGSGTQLSVL.